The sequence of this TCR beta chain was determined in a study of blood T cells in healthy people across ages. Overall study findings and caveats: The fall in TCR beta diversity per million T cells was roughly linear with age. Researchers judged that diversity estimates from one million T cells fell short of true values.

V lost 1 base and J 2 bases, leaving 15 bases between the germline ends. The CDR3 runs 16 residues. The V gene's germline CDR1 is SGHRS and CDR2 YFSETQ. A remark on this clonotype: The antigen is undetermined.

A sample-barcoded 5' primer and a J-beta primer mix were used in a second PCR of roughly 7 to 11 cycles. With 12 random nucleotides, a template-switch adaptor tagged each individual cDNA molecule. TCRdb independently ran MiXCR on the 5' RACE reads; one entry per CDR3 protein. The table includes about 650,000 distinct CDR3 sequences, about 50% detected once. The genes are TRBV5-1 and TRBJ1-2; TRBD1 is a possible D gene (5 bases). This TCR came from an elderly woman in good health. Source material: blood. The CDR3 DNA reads TGCGCCAGCAGCTTGAGGAGGGGCCCACCAAACTATGGCTACACCTTC. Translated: CASSLRRGPPNYGYTF.